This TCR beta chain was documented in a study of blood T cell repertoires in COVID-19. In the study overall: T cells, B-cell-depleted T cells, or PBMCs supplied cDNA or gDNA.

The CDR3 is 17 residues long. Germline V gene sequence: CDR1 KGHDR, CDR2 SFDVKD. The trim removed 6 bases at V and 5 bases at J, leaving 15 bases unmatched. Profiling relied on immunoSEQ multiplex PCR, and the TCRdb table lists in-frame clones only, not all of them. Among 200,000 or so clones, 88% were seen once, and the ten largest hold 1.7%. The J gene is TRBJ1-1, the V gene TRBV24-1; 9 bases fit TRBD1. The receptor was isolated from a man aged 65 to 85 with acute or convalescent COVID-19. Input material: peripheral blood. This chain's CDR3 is CATSPSDRGGGRTEAFF. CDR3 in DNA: TGTGCCACCAGTCCCTCGGACAGGGGAGGGGGTCGGACTGAAGCTTTCTTT.